This T cell receptor (beta chain) was identified during a study of blood T cell repertoires in COVID-19. The CDR3 sequence is 14 residues long. V lost 1 base and J 3 bases, leaving 7 bases between the germline ends. CDR1 SGHAT and CDR2 FQNNGV come from the germline V gene. Authors' data handling: Cell counts per sample came from amplifying reference gene primers. Assay used: immunoSEQ multiplex PCR; TCRdb lists only in-frame clones, some missing. Clone size and V and J calls were adopted from that table, with D and trimming inferred from the DNA. The table records 240,000 or so clones, 70% to 75% of them present only once.

This sequence originates from a woman at least 80 years old with acute or convalescent COVID-19. This sequence joins TRBV11-2 and TRBJ1-5; D not certain. The sequenced sample consisted of peripheral blood. The CDR3, as DNA: TGTGCCAGCAGCTTAGGTCGGGACAATCAGCCCCAGCATTTT. Encoded protein: CASSLGRDNQPQHF.